This TCR beta chain emerged from a study of PD-L1 blockade in urothelial cancer. Overall study: Men with urothelial cancer arising in the bladder made up most of the roughly 29 patients.

V dropped 10 bases and J dropped 6; count of bases not matched to a gene: 14. Germline CDR1 and CDR2: WNHNN and SYGVQD (reference sequence). CDR3 length: 15 amino acids. Noted time point: pretreatment peripheral blood. This clone was seen a handful of times. TCRdb's copy holds only in-frame clones and misses some; the assay was immunoSEQ multiplex PCR. Here the sample spans about 63,000 clones, roughly 79% being singletons. The source is a man in his sixties or seventies with urothelial cancer. The chain carries TRBV10-1 and TRBJ1-4, with 7 nucleotides matching TRBD1. The starting material was PBMCs, obtained around atezolizumab (anti-PD-L1) treatment. CDR3 amino acids: CATNRSGRGDEKLFF. The DNA of the CDR3 is TGCGCCACCAACCGAAGTGGCAGGGGGGATGAAAAACTGTTTTTT.